This TCR beta chain was identified in a study of PD-L1 blockade in urothelial cancer. Across the whole study: At 3 weeks (second dose) and 6 weeks after starting treatment, blood was analyzed.

Produced via immunoSEQ multiplex PCR; TCRdb's table is partial and in-frame only. The table shows some 41,000 clones, with about 85% occurring only once. The time point is: peripheral blood 6 weeks after treatment start. Each patient gave between 1 and 8 samples, pretreatment and on-treatment. CDR3 length: 14 amino acids. The germline gives CDR1 SNHLY, CDR2 FYNNEI. With 7 bases clipped from V and 2 bases from J, the junction kept 3 bases outside the gene matches. The sample consisted of PBMCs, taken around atezolizumab (anti-PD-L1) treatment. This TCR came from a man aged 65-85 years with urothelial cancer. This chain connects TRBV2 to TRBJ2-3; TRBD2 matches 10 bases. The CDR3 DNA reads as TGTGCCAGCACAGCGGGAGGGTACACAGATACGCAGTATTTT. This codes for CASTAGGYTDTQYF.